This TCR beta chain was captured in a study of beta chain features in type 1 diabetes. About the research overall: No patient-donor differences in age, gender, total cells or subset yield. Findings and limits, study-wide: Junctions at VDJ sites from type 1 diabetes patients had fewer insertions and more deletions.

Investigators reverse transcribed all isolated RNA, so they sequenced expressed TCRB transcripts. The protocol was immunoSEQ multiplex PCR, while the TCRdb copy is restricted to in-frame clones and leaves out a portion. The repertoire includes about 180,000 clones, around an eighth of them detected once, and about 0.58% sits in the top ten. Germline CDR1 and CDR2: SEHNR and FQNEAQ (reference sequence). The CDR3 totals 15 residues. V lost 2 bases to trimming and J lost 6 bases, with 16 bases between them. A remark on this clone: Its antigen is still unknown.

This sequence was found in a woman younger than 30 in good health. The sequencing input was central memory CD4+ T cells from blood. The chain couples TRBV7-9 to TRBJ1-1, with a possible D match to TRBD1 (5 bases). The CDR3: CASSLNTGGRAEAFF. The CDR3, as DNA: TGTGCCAGCAGCTTAAATACGGGGGGGAGGGCTGAAGCTTTCTTT.